This TCR beta chain was retrieved from a study of blood T cell repertoires in COVID-19. Study summary: Samples representing acute and convalescent COVID-19 were sourced from the United States, Italy and Spain.

TCRdb's table, derived via immunoSEQ multiplex PCR, lists solely in-frame clones and lacks some. This sample has 150,000 to 170,000 clones, with approximately 83% found just once. Seattle patients were enrolled during active infection and followed longitudinally. The TCR comes from a woman aged 55 to 70 with COVID-19, enrolled during active disease. The sequenced sample was peripheral blood.

The CDR3 here is CASSPLTGSFNAFF. Written as DNA, the CDR3 is TGTGCCAGCAGCCCCTTAACAGGGAGTTTTAATGCTTTCTTT. The gene calls are TRBV9 and TRBJ1-1; a possible D gene is TRBD1 (6 bases). CDR3 length: 14 amino acids. The V end lost 4 bases, the J end lost 11 bases, and 21 bases lay between the germline ends. Per germline, CDR1 SGDLS and CDR2 YYNGEE.